This paragraph reports one T cell receptor beta chain. Only in-frame clones appear in the TCRdb table, and some are missing; sequencing was by immunoSEQ multiplex PCR. The sample holds 74,000 or so clones, 85% to 90% seen once. The sample belongs to a study of blood T cell repertoires in COVID-19. The wider study: Samples came from the United States, Italy and Spain, spanning acute and convalescent COVID-19.

The sequence derives from a man in his fifties with acute or convalescent COVID-19. The source material was peripheral blood.

CDR3 DNA sequence: TGTGCCAGCAGACGATCGCTAAGGGGACTAGCGGACAATGAGCAGTTCTTC. Protein: CASRRSLRGLADNEQFF. The V call is TRBV21-1, the J call TRBJ2-1; the D segment call TRBD2 is taken from the table without a DNA check. TRBV21-1 is annotated as a pseudogene. The CDR3 consists of 17 residues.